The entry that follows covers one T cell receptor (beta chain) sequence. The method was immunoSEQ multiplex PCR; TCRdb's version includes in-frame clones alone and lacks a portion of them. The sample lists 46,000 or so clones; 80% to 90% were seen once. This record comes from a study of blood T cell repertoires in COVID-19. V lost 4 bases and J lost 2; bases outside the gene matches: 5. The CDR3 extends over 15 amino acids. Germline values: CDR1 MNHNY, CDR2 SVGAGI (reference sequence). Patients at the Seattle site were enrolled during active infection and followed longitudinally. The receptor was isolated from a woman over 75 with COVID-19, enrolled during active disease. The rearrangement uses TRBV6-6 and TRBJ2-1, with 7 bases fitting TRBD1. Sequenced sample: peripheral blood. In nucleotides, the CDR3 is TGTGCCAGCAGTTGGGACAGCCAACCCTACAATGAGCAGTTCTTC. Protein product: CASSWDSQPYNEQFF.